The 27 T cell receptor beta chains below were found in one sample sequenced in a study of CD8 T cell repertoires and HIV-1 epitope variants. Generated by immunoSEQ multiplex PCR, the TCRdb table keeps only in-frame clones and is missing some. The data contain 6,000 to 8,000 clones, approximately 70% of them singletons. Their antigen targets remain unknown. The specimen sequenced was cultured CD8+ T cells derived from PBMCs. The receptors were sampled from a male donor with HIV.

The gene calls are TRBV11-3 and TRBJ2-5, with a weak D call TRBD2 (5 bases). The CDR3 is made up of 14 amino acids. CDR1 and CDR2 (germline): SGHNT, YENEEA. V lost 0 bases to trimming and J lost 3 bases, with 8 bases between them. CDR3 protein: CASSLDGREETQYF. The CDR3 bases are TGTGCCAGCAGCTTAGATGGGCGGGAAGAGACCCAGTACTTC. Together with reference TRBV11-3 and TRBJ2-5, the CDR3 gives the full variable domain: EAGVVQSPRYKIIEKKQPVAFWCNPISGHNTLYWYLQNLGQGPELLIRYENEEAVDDSQLPKDRFSAERLKGVDSTLKIQPAELGDSAVYLCASSLDGREETQYFGPGTRLLVL.

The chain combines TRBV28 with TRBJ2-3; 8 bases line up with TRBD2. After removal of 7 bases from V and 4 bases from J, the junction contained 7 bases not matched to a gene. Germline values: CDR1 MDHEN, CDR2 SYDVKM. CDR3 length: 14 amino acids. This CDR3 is CASMYAGGPDTQYF. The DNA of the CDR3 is TGTGCCAGCATGTACGCGGGAGGACCAGATACGCAGTATTTT.

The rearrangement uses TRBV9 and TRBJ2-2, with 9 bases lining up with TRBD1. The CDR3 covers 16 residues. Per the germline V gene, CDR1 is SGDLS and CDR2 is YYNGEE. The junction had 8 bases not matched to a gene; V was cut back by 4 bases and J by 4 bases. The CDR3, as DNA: TGTGCCAGCAGCCCCCCGGGACAGGGAATCACCGGGGAGCTGTTTTTT. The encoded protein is CASSPPGQGITGELFF.

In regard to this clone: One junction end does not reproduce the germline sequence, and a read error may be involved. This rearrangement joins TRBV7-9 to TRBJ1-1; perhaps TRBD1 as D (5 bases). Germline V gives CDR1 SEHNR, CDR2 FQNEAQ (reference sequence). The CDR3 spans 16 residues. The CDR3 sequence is CASSQDVGQGNTEAFF. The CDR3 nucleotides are TGCGCCAGCAGCCAAGATGTTGGGCAGGGGAACACTGAAGCTTTCTTT.

In DNA, the CDR3 is TGCGCCAGCAGCCAAGATGCAGGGACAGATACGCAGTATTTT. It translates to CASSQDAGTDTQYF. This chain joins TRBV4-1 and TRBJ2-3; weak D call: TRBD1 (5 bases). This CDR3 has 14 residues. Germline V gives CDR1 MGHRA, CDR2 YSYEKL. The ends were cut back, 0 bases at V and 3 bases at J, with 7 bases in the middle.

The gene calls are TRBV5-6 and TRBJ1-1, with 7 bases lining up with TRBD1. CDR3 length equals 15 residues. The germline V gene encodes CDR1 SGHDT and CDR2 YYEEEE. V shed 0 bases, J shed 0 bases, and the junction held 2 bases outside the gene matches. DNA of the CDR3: TGTGCCAGCAGCTTGGTGACAGGGATGAACACTGAAGCTTTCTTT. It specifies CASSLVTGMNTEAFF.

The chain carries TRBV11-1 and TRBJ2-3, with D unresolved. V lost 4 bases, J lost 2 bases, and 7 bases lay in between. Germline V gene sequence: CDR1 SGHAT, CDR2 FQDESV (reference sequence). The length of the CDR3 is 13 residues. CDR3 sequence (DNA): TGTGCCAGCAGCTCCCGACTCACAGATACGCAGTATTTT. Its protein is CASSSRLTDTQYF.

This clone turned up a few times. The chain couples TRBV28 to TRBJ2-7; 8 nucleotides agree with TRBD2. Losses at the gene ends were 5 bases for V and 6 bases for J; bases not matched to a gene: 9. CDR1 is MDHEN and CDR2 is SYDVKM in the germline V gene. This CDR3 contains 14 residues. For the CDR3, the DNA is TGTGCCAGCAGTCCGGAAGCGGGAGTAAGCGAGCAGTACTTC. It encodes CASSPEAGVSEQYF.

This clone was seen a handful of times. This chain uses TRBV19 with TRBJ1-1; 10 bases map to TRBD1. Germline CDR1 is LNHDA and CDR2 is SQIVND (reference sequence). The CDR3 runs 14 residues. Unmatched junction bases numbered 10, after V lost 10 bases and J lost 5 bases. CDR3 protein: CAKIRDRGWTEAFF. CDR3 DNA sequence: TGTGCCAAGATAAGGGACAGGGGATGGACTGAAGCTTTCTTT.

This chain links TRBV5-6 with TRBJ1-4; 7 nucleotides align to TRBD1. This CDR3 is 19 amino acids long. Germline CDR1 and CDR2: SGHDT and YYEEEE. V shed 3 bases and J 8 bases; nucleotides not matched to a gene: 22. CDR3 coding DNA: TGTGCCAGCAGCTCCCGGGACCCGGAACGGGACAGCGGGTGGGAAAAACTGTTTTTT. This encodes CASSSRDPERDSGWEKLFF.

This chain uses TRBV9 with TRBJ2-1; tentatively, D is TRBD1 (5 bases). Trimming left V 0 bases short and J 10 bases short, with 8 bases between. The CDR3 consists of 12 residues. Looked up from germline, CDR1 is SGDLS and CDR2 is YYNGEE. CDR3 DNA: TGTGCCAGCAGCGTAGATCGGACAGAGCAGTTCTTC. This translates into CASSVDRTEQFF.

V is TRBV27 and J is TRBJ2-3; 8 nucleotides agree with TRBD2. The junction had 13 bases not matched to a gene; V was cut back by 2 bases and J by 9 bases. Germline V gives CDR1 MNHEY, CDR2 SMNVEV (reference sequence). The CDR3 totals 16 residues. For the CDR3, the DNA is TGTGCCAGCAGTTTAATAGACGGGGGGGTGGGCGAGACGCAGTATTTT. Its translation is CASSLIDGGVGETQYF.

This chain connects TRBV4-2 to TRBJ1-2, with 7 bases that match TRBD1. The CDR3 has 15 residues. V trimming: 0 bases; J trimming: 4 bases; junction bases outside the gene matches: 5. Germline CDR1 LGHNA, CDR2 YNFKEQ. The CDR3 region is CASSQENRGSYGYTF. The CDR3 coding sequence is TGTGCCAGCAGCCAAGAGAACAGGGGCAGCTATGGCTACACCTTC.

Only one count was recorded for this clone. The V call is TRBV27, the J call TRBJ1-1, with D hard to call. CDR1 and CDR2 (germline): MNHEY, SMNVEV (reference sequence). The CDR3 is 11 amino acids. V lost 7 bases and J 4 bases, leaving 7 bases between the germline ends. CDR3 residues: CASNIGTEAFF. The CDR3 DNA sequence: TGTGCCAGCAACATAGGCACTGAAGCTTTCTTT.

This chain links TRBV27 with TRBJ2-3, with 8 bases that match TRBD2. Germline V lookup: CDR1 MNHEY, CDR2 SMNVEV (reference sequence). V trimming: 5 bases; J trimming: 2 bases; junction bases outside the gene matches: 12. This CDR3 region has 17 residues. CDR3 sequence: CASSPLSVRGATDTQYF. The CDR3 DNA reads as TGTGCCAGCAGTCCCCTGAGTGTGCGGGGGGCCACAGATACGCAGTATTTT.

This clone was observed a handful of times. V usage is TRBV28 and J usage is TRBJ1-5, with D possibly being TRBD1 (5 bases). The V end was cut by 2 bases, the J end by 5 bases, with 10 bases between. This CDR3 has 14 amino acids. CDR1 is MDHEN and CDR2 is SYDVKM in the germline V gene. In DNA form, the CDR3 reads TGTGCCAGCAGTTTAGAACAGGCATATCAGCCCCAGCATTTT. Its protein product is CASSLEQAYQPQHF.

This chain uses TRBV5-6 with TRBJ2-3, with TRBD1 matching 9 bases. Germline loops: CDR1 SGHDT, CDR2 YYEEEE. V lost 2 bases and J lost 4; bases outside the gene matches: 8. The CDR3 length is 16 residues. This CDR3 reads CASSFGTGLLADTQYF. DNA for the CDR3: TGTGCCAGCAGCTTCGGGACAGGGCTTCTTGCAGATACGCAGTATTTT.

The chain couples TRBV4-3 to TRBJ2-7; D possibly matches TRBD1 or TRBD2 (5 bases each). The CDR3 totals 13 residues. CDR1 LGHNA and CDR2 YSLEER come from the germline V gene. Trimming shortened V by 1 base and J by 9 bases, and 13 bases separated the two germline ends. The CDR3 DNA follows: TGCGCCAGCAGCCAAGCGTGGGGGTTCCCGCAGTACTTC. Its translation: CASSQAWGFPQYF.

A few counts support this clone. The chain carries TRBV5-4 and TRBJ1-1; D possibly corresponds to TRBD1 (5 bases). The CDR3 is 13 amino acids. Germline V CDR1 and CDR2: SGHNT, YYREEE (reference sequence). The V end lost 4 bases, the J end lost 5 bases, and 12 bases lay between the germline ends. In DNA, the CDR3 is TGTGCCAGCAGCCTCGGGACGGGGACTGAAGCTTTCTTT. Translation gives CASSLGTGTEAFF.

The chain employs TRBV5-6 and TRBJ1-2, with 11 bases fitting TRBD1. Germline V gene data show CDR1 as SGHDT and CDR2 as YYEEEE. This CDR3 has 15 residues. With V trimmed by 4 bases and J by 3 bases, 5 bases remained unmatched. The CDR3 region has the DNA TGTGCCAGCAGCCCGGGACAGGGGGTCGACTATGGCTACACCTTC. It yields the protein CASSPGQGVDYGYTF.

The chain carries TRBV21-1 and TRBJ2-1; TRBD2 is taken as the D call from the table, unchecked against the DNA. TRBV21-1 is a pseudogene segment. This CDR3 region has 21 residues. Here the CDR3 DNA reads TGTGCCAGCAGCGGAGAACCGGGACTAGCGGGAGGGCCCCCCTCCTACAATGAGCAGTTCTTC. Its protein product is CASSGEPGLAGGPPSYNEQFF.

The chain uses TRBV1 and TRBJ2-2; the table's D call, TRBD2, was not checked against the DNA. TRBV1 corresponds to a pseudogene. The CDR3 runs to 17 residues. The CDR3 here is CTSSQGSGGQDTGELFF. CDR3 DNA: TGCACCAGCAGCCAAGGTTCGGGGGGGCAGGACACCGGGGAGCTGTTTTTT.

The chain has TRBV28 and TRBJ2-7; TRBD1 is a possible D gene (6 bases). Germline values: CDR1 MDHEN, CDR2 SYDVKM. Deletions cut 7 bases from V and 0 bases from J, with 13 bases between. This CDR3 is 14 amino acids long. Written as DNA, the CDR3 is TGTGCCAGCACCTTCGGGGACAACTCCTACGAGCAGTACTTC. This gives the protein CASTFGDNSYEQYF. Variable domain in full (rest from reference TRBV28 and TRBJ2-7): DVKVTQSSRYLVKRTGEKVFLECVQDMDHENMFWYRQDPGLGLRLIYFSYDVKMKEKGDIPEGYSVSREKKERFSLILESASTNQTSMYLCASTFGDNSYEQYFGPGTRLTVT.

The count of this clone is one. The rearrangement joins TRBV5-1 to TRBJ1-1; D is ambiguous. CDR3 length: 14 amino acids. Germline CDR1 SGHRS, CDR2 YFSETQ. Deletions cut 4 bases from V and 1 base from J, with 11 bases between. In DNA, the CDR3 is TGCGCCAGCAGCCCTCTCACCGGGAACACTGAAGCTTTCTTT. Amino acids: CASSPLTGNTEAFF.

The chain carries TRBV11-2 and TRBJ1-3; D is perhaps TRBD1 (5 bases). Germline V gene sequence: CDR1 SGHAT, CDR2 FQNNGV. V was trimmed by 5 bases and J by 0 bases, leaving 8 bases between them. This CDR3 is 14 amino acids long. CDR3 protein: CASSETVSGNTIYF. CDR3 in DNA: TGTGCCAGCAGCGAGACAGTCTCTGGAAACACCATATATTTT.

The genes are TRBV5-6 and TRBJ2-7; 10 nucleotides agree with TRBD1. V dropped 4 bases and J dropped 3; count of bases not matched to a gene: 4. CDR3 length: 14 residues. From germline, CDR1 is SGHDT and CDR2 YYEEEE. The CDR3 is CASSQGQGSYEQYF. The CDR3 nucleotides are TGTGCCAGCAGCCAGGGACAGGGGAGCTACGAGCAGTACTTC. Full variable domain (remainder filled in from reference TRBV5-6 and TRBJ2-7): DAGVTQSPTHLIKTRGQQVTLRCSPKSGHDTVSWYQQALGQGPQFIFQYYEEEERQRGNFPDRFSGHQFPNYSSELNVNALLLGDSALYLCASSQGQGSYEQYFGPGTRLTVT.

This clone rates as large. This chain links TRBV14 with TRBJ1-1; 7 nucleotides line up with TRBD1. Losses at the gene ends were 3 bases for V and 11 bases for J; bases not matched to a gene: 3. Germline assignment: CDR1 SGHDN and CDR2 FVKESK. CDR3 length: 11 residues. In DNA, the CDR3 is TGTGCCAGCAGCCAGTCAGGGGGGGCTTTCTTT. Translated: CASSQSGGAFF.